Listed below are T cell receptor beta chains from one sample, sequenced in a study of cytomegalovirus exposure and HLA in healthy donors. The protocol was immunoSEQ multiplex PCR, while the TCRdb copy is restricted to in-frame clones and leaves out a portion. The sample records about 220,000 clones, approximately 82% being singletons. Material: PBMCs. These receptors all stem from a man aged 18 to 30 in good health and CMV-seronegative. Each CDR3 is given with its conserved first and last residue. Each record gives: J gene, D gene, clone size, V gene, CDR3 protein, CDR3 DNA. D genes are given only for firm matches. Not all rows give a size; the values are once, few, many and, for expanded clones, a class.

j_call: TRBJ2-5; d_call: -; clone_size: -; v_call: TRBV9; cdr3_aa: CASSVENGGPGRETQYF; cdr3_nt: TGTGCCAGCAGCGTAGAAAACGGTGGGCCGGGAAGGGAGACCCAGTACTTC
j_call: TRBJ1-6; d_call: -; clone_size: -; v_call: TRBV7-6; cdr3_aa: CASSEFLLSTGAPLHF; cdr3_nt: TGTGCCAGCAGTGAGTTTCTACTGTCAACCGGGGCACCCCTCCACTTT
j_call: TRBJ2-7; d_call: -; clone_size: few; v_call: TRBV9; cdr3_aa: CASSVGAGGTYEQYF; cdr3_nt: TGTGCCAGCAGCGTAGGGGCAGGGGGGACGTACGAGCAGTACTTC
j_call: TRBJ2-1; d_call: -; clone_size: -; v_call: TRBV7-2; cdr3_aa: CASSAALGGGSANEQFF; cdr3_nt: TGTGCCAGCAGCGCTGCCTTAGGCGGAGGTTCGGCCAATGAGCAGTTCTTC
j_call: TRBJ2-7; d_call: -; clone_size: -; v_call: TRBV27; cdr3_aa: CASTPYAGVYEQYF; cdr3_nt: TGTGCCAGCACTCCCTATGCAGGGGTGTACGAGCAGTACTTC
j_call: TRBJ2-7; d_call: -; clone_size: few; v_call: TRBV28; cdr3_aa: CASSSPTENIYEQYF; cdr3_nt: TGTGCCAGCAGTTCCCCGACAGAGAACATCTACGAGCAGTACTTC
j_call: TRBJ1-2; d_call: -; clone_size: once; v_call: TRBV9; cdr3_aa: CASSDSPLGRYYGYTF; cdr3_nt: TGTGCCAGCAGCGACTCTCCCCTGGGCAGGTATTATGGCTACACCTTC
j_call: TRBJ1-1; d_call: -; clone_size: -; v_call: TRBV28; cdr3_aa: CASTSTGLPEAFF; cdr3_nt: TGTGCCAGCACCTCTACGGGGTTACCTGAAGCTTTCTTT
j_call: TRBJ2-7; d_call: TRBD2; clone_size: -; v_call: TRBV5-4; cdr3_aa: CATSRLAENYEQYF; cdr3_nt: TGTGCCACCTCTCGACTAGCGGAGAACTACGAGCAGTACTTC
j_call: TRBJ2-7; d_call: TRBD1; clone_size: -; v_call: TRBV5-1; cdr3_aa: CASSLGTGREQYF; cdr3_nt: TGCGCCAGCAGCTTGGGGACAGGTCGCGAGCAGTACTTC
j_call: TRBJ2-2; d_call: TRBD1; clone_size: -; v_call: TRBV19; cdr3_aa: CASSLLGTGAGELFF; cdr3_nt: TGTGCCAGTAGTCTCCTCGGGACAGGGGCCGGGGAGCTGTTTTTT
j_call: TRBJ2-7; d_call: -; clone_size: -; v_call: TRBV5-1; cdr3_aa: CASSPGLEQYF; cdr3_nt: TGCGCCAGCAGCCCCGGACTTGAGCAGTACTTC
j_call: TRBJ1-2; d_call: TRBD1; clone_size: few; v_call: TRBV18; cdr3_aa: CASSTRDRGPYGYTF; cdr3_nt: TGTGCCAGCTCAACTCGGGACAGGGGGCCCTATGGCTACACCTTC
j_call: TRBJ2-6; d_call: -; clone_size: -; v_call: TRBV5-1; cdr3_aa: CASSSGSSGANVLTF; cdr3_nt: TGCGCCAGCAGCTCCGGGTCCTCTGGGGCCAACGTCCTGACTTTC
j_call: TRBJ1-2; d_call: -; clone_size: -; v_call: TRBV27; cdr3_aa: CASIPRLGVPGGYTF; cdr3_nt: TGTGCCAGCATCCCGAGGTTAGGGGTTCCCGGTGGCTACACCTTC
j_call: TRBJ2-4; d_call: -; clone_size: -; v_call: TRBV6-1; cdr3_aa: CASRELGDTYIQYF; cdr3_nt: TGTGCCAGCAGGGAATTAGGGGATACGTACATTCAGTACTTC
j_call: TRBJ2-1; d_call: -; clone_size: -; v_call: TRBV30; cdr3_aa: CAWSVANEQFF; cdr3_nt: TGTGCCTGGAGTGTAGCCAATGAGCAGTTCTTC
j_call: TRBJ1-1; d_call: -; clone_size: -; v_call: TRBV5-1; cdr3_aa: CASSLIVMNTEAFF; cdr3_nt: TGCGCCAGCAGCTTGATTGTCATGAACACTGAAGCTTTCTTT
j_call: TRBJ1-3; d_call: -; clone_size: once; v_call: TRBV28; cdr3_aa: CASIPEASSGNTIYF; cdr3_nt: TGTGCCAGTATCCCCGAAGCGAGCTCTGGAAACACCATATATTTT
j_call: TRBJ1-2; d_call: TRBD1; clone_size: few; v_call: TRBV19; cdr3_aa: CASMEGALYGYTF; cdr3_nt: TGTGCCAGTATGGAGGGGGCACTCTATGGCTACACCTTC
j_call: TRBJ2-2; d_call: TRBD1; clone_size: -; v_call: TRBV7-2; cdr3_aa: CASSLRQGGAGELFF; cdr3_nt: TGTGCCAGCAGCTTGAGACAGGGTGGTGCCGGGGAGCTGTTTTTT
j_call: TRBJ2-2; d_call: TRBD2; clone_size: -; v_call: TRBV5-1; cdr3_aa: CASSTSGSDTGELFF; cdr3_nt: TGCGCCAGCAGCACTAGCGGGAGTGACACCGGGGAGCTGTTTTTT
j_call: TRBJ1-1; d_call: -; clone_size: -; v_call: TRBV5-1; cdr3_aa: CASSLALMNTEAFF; cdr3_nt: TGCGCCAGCAGCTTGGCCCTTATGAACACTGAAGCTTTCTTT
j_call: TRBJ1-1; d_call: -; clone_size: -; v_call: TRBV4-1; cdr3_aa: CASSPGRAGPEAFF; cdr3_nt: TGCGCCAGCAGCCCAGGCAGGGCAGGGCCTGAAGCTTTCTTT
j_call: TRBJ2-2; d_call: -; clone_size: -; v_call: TRBV6-5; cdr3_aa: CASSYSSGAGELFF; cdr3_nt: TGTGCCAGCAGTTACTCGTCGGGGGCCGGGGAGCTGTTTTTT
j_call: TRBJ2-3; d_call: -; clone_size: -; v_call: TRBV2; cdr3_aa: CASLKLTGGLRTSGDTQYF; cdr3_nt: TGTGCCAGTCTAAAGCTGACAGGGGGCCTTAGGACTAGCGGAGATACGCAGTATTTT
j_call: TRBJ2-1; d_call: -; clone_size: -; v_call: TRBV5-1; cdr3_aa: CASSLGQGTNEQFF; cdr3_nt: TGCGCCAGCAGCTTGGGGCAGGGGACGAATGAGCAGTTCTTC
j_call: TRBJ2-7; d_call: -; clone_size: few; v_call: TRBV18; cdr3_aa: CASSARDSKSHEQYF; cdr3_nt: TGTGCCAGCTCAGCCCGGGACTCCAAGTCACACGAGCAGTACTTC
j_call: TRBJ1-4; d_call: TRBD1; clone_size: few; v_call: TRBV7-9; cdr3_aa: CASSLEDRGEEKLFF; cdr3_nt: TGTGCCAGCAGCTTAGAGGACAGGGGGGAGGAAAAACTGTTTTTT
j_call: TRBJ1-5; d_call: -; clone_size: -; v_call: TRBV4-1; cdr3_aa: CASSQENGGVQPQHF; cdr3_nt: TGCGCCAGCAGCCAAGAAAATGGGGGGGTTCAGCCCCAGCATTTT
j_call: TRBJ2-2; d_call: TRBD2; clone_size: -; v_call: TRBV9; cdr3_aa: CASSAWEGRANTGELFF; cdr3_nt: TGTGCCAGCAGCGCGTGGGAGGGCAGGGCCAATACCGGGGAGCTGTTTTTT
j_call: TRBJ2-1; d_call: -; clone_size: -; v_call: TRBV6-5; cdr3_aa: CASSEGPALNEQFF; cdr3_nt: TGTGCCAGCAGTGAAGGTCCAGCGTTAAATGAGCAGTTCTTC
j_call: TRBJ1-5; d_call: -; clone_size: -; v_call: TRBV6-5; cdr3_aa: CASSETVNQPQHF; cdr3_nt: TGTGCCAGCAGTGAGACAGTAAATCAGCCCCAGCATTTT
j_call: TRBJ2-7; d_call: -; clone_size: -; v_call: TRBV28; cdr3_aa: CASSFSRTYEQYF; cdr3_nt: TGTGCCAGCAGTTTTTCCAGGACCTACGAGCAGTACTTC
j_call: TRBJ1-2; d_call: -; clone_size: -; v_call: TRBV6-5; cdr3_aa: CASRQFDRSHGYTF; cdr3_nt: TGTGCCAGCAGACAATTCGACAGGAGCCATGGCTACACCTTC
j_call: TRBJ2-3; d_call: TRBD2; clone_size: few; v_call: TRBV7-9; cdr3_aa: CASSSTLAGTDTQYF; cdr3_nt: TGTGCCAGCAGCTCAACACTAGCGGGCACAGATACGCAGTATTTT
j_call: TRBJ1-1; d_call: -; clone_size: -; v_call: TRBV6-5; cdr3_aa: CASSYDAGRPEAFF; cdr3_nt: TGTGCCAGCAGTTACGACGCAGGGAGGCCTGAAGCTTTCTTT
j_call: TRBJ2-7; d_call: -; clone_size: -; v_call: TRBV28; cdr3_aa: CASTLTGTVGLYQQYF; cdr3_nt: TGTGCCAGCACCCTTACAGGGACGGTAGGGCTCTACCAGCAGTACTTC
j_call: TRBJ2-2; d_call: TRBD2; clone_size: -; v_call: TRBV5-8; cdr3_aa: CASLGLAGRNTGELFF; cdr3_nt: TGTGCCAGCCTTGGACTAGCGGGTCGGAACACCGGGGAGCTGTTTTTT
j_call: TRBJ2-1; d_call: -; clone_size: -; v_call: TRBV2; cdr3_aa: CASSFRTYNEQFF; cdr3_nt: TGTGCCAGCAGTTTTAGGACTTACAATGAGCAGTTCTTC
j_call: TRBJ2-5; d_call: -; clone_size: -; v_call: TRBV28; cdr3_aa: CATGGHGAIAAAFGDF; cdr3_nt: TGTGCCACCGGAGGCCACGGGGCAATAGCGGCCGCATTTGGGGACTTC
j_call: TRBJ2-3; d_call: TRBD2; clone_size: -; v_call: TRBV9; cdr3_aa: CASSEQETLGLAGPTDTQYF; cdr3_nt: TGTGCCAGCAGCGAACAAGAAACACTGGGACTAGCGGGCCCCACAGATACGCAGTATTTT
j_call: TRBJ2-1; d_call: -; clone_size: -; v_call: TRBV7-9; cdr3_aa: CSSSLWQGSYNEQFF; cdr3_nt: TGTTCCAGCAGCTTATGGCAGGGGTCCTACAATGAGCAGTTCTTC
j_call: TRBJ2-6; d_call: -; clone_size: -; v_call: TRBV9; cdr3_aa: CASSVLPTGVNVLTF; cdr3_nt: TGTGCCAGCAGCGTTTTGCCCACCGGGGTCAACGTCCTGACTTTC
j_call: TRBJ2-1; d_call: -; clone_size: few; v_call: TRBV7-2; cdr3_aa: CASSLDQGRNEQFF; cdr3_nt: TGTGCCAGCAGCTTAGACCAGGGCCGCAATGAGCAGTTCTTC
j_call: TRBJ2-7; d_call: TRBD1; clone_size: -; v_call: TRBV29-1; cdr3_aa: CSVDGQGRYEQYF; cdr3_nt: TGCAGCGTGGATGGACAGGGGCGATACGAGCAGTACTTC
j_call: TRBJ2-5; d_call: -; clone_size: -; v_call: TRBV4-1; cdr3_aa: CASSQGQYQETQYF; cdr3_nt: TGCGCCAGCAGCCAAGGGCAGTACCAAGAGACCCAGTACTTC
j_call: TRBJ2-1; d_call: -; clone_size: few; v_call: TRBV11-2; cdr3_aa: CASSKGGAYNEQFF; cdr3_nt: TGTGCCAGCAGCAAAGGAGGGGCCTACAATGAGCAGTTCTTC
j_call: TRBJ1-2; d_call: -; clone_size: few; v_call: TRBV30; cdr3_aa: CAWSVPGANYGYTF; cdr3_nt: TGTGCCTGGAGTGTACCGGGAGCTAACTATGGCTACACCTTC
j_call: TRBJ2-2; d_call: TRBD1; clone_size: -; v_call: TRBV4-1; cdr3_aa: CASSQDGQGAGTGELFF; cdr3_nt: TGCGCCAGCAGCCAAGACGGACAGGGGGCCGGCACCGGGGAGCTGTTTTTT
j_call: TRBJ1-1; d_call: -; clone_size: -; v_call: TRBV18; cdr3_aa: CASSPTSGMNTEAFF; cdr3_nt: TGTGCCAGCTCACCAACCTCGGGGATGAACACTGAAGCTTTCTTT
j_call: TRBJ2-1; d_call: -; clone_size: -; v_call: TRBV19; cdr3_aa: CASSIAAGSYNEQFF; cdr3_nt: TGTGCCAGTAGTATAGCGGCGGGATCCTACAATGAGCAGTTCTTC
j_call: TRBJ1-5; d_call: -; clone_size: -; v_call: TRBV19; cdr3_aa: CASSIWGSNQPQHF; cdr3_nt: TGTGCCAGTAGTATTTGGGGCAGCAATCAGCCCCAGCATTTT
j_call: TRBJ2-7; d_call: -; clone_size: -; v_call: TRBV28; cdr3_aa: CASSLGTWYEQYF; cdr3_nt: TGTGCCAGCAGTTTGGGCACGTGGTACGAGCAGTACTTC
j_call: TRBJ2-4; d_call: TRBD2; clone_size: -; v_call: TRBV30; cdr3_aa: CAWSASGKAKNIQYF; cdr3_nt: TGTGCCTGGAGCGCTAGCGGGAAAGCCAAAAACATTCAGTACTTC
j_call: TRBJ2-3; d_call: -; clone_size: -; v_call: TRBV7-2; cdr3_aa: CASSLAASGTPLGTQYF; cdr3_nt: TGTGCCAGCAGCTTAGCAGCGTCCGGGACTCCCCTGGGTACGCAGTATTTT
j_call: TRBJ1-2; d_call: TRBD1; clone_size: -; v_call: TRBV25-1; cdr3_aa: CATQGVAGYTF; cdr3_nt: TGTGCCACCCAGGGGGTTGCGGGCTACACCTTC
j_call: TRBJ2-2; d_call: TRBD2; clone_size: -; v_call: TRBV19; cdr3_aa: CASVGGRATGELFF; cdr3_nt: TGTGCCAGTGTCGGCGGGAGGGCCACCGGGGAGCTGTTTTTT
j_call: TRBJ2-5; d_call: -; clone_size: -; v_call: TRBV10-3; cdr3_aa: CAIQEGAQETQYF; cdr3_nt: TGTGCCATCCAAGAGGGAGCACAAGAGACCCAGTACTTC